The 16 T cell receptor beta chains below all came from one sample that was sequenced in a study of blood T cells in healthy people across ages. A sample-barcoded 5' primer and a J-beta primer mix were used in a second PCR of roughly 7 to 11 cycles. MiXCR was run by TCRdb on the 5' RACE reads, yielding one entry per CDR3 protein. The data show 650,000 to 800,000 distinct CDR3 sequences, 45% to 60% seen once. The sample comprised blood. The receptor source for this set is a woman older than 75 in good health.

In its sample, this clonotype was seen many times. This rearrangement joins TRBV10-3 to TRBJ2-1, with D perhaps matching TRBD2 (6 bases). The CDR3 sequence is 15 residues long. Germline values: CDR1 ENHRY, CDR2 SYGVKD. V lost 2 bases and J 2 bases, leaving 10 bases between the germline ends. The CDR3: CAISERETAYNEQFF. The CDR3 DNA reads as TGTGCCATCAGTGAGCGGGAGACAGCCTACAATGAGCAGTTCTTC.

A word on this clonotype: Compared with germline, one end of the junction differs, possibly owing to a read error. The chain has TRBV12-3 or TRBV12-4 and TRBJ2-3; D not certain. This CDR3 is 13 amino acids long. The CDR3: CASIRVSRDAQYF. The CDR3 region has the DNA TGTGCCAGCATTCGGGTCAGTCGAGATGCGCAGTATTTT.

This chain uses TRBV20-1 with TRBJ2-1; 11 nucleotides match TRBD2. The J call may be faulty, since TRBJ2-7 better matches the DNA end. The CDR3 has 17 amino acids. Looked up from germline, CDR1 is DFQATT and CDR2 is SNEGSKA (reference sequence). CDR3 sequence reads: CSAQTQTSGNSYNEQYF. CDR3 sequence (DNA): TGCAGTGCTCAGACCCAGACTAGCGGGAATTCCTACAATGAGCAGTACTTC.

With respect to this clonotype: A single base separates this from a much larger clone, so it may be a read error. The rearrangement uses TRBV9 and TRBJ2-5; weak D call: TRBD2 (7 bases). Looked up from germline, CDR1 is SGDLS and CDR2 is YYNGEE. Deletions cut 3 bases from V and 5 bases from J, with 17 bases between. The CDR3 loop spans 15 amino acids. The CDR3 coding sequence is TGTGCCAGCAGCGCAACCGGGACTACAGGGGAGACCCAGTACTTC. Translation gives CASSATGTTGETQYF.

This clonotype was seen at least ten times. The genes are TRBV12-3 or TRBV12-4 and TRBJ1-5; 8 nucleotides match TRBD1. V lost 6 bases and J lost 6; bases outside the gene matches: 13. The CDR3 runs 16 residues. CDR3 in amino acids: CASSQGQGSLSQPQHF. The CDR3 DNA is TGTGCCAGCAGCCAAGGACAGGGTTCCTTGTCTCAGCCCCAGCATTTT.

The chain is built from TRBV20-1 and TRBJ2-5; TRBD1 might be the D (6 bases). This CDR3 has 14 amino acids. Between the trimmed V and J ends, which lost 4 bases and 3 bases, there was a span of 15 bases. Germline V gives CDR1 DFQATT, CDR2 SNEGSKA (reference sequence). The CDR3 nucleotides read TGCAGTGCTAAGGGACACCCTGGAAAAGAGACCCAGTACTTC. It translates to CSAKGHPGKETQYF.

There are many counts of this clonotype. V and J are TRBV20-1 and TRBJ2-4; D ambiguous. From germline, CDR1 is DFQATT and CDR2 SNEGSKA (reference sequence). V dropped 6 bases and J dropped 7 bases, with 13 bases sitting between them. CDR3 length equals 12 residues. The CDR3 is CSAAGSLNIQYF. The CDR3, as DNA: TGCAGTGCAGCCGGTTCCCTGAACATTCAGTACTTC.

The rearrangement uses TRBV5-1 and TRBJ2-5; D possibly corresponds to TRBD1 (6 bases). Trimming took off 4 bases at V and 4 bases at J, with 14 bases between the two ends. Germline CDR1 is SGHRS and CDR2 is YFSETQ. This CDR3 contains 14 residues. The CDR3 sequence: CASSVRGTLETQYF. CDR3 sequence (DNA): TGCGCCAGCAGCGTTAGGGGGACACTAGAGACCCAGTACTTC.

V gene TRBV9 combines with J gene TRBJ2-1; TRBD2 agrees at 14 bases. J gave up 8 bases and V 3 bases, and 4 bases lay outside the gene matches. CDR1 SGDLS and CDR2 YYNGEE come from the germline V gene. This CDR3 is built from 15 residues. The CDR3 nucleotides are TGTGCCAGCAGCGAGGGGACTAGCGGGAGCTATGAGCAGTTCTTC. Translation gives CASSEGTSGSYEQFF.

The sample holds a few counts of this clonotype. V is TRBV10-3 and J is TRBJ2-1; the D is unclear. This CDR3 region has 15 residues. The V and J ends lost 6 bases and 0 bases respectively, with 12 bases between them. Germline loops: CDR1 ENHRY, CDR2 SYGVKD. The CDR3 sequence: CAIRLDGSSYNEQFF. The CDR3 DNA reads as TGTGCCATCAGACTCGACGGTAGCTCCTACAATGAGCAGTTCTTC.

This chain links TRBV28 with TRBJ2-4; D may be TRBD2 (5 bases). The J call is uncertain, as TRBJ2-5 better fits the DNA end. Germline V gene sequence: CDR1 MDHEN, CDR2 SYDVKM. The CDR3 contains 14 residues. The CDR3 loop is CASMVSLAQETQYF. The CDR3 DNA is TGTGCCAGCATGGTCAGTCTAGCTCAAGAGACCCAGTACTTC.

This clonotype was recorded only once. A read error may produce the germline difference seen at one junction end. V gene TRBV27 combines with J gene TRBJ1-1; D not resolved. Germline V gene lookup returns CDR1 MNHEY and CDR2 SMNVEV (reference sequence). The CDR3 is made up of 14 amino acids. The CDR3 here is CASSFRGYGTEVFF. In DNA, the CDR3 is TGTGCCAGCAGTTTTAGAGGGTACGGCACTGAAGTTTTCTTT.

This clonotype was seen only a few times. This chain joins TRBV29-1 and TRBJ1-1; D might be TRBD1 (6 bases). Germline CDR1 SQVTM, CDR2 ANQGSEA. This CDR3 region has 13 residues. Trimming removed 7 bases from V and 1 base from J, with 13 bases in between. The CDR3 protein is CSARTGKNTEAFF. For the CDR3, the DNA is TGCAGCGCACGTACAGGGAAGAACACTGAAGCTTTCTTT.

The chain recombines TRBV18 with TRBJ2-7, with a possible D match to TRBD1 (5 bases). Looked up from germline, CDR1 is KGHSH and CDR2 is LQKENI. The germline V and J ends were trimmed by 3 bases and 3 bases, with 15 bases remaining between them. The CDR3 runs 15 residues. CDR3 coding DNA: TGTGCCAGCTCACCCGGGTCAAGGGGCCTCTACGAGCAGTACTTC. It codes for CASSPGSRGLYEQYF.

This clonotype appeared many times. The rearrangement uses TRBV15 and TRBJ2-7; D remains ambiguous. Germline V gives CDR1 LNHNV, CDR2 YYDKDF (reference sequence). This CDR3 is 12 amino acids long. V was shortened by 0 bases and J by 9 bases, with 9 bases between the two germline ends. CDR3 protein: CATSRDSLMQYF. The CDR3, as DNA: TGTGCCACCAGCAGAGATTCACTGATGCAGTACTTC. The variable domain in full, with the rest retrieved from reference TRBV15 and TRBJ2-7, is DAMVIQNPRYQVTQFGKPVTLSCSQTLNHNVMYWYQQKSSQAPKLLFHYYDKDFNNEADTPDNFQSRRPNTSFCFLDIRSPGLGDTAMYLCATSRDSLMQYFGPGTRLTVT.

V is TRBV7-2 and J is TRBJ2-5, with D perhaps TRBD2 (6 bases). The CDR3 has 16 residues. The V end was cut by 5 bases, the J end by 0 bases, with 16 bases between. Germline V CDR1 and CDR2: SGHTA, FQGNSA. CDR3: CASSPRRGLDQETQYF. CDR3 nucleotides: TGTGCCAGCAGCCCCAGGCGGGGTCTAGACCAAGAGACCCAGTACTTC.